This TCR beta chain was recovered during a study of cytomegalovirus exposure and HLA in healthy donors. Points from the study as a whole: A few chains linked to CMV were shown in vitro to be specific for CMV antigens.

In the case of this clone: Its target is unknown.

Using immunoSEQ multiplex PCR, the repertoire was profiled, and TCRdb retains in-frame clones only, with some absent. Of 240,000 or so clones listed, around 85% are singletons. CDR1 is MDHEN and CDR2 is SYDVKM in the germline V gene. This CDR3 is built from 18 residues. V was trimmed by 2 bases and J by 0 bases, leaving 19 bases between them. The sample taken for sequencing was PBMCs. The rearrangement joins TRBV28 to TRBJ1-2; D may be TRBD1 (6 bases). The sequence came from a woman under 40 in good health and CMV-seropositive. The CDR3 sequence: CASSLLGGRQDANYGYTF. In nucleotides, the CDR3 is TGTGCCAGCAGTTTACTTGGGGGCCGACAGGACGCTAACTATGGCTACACCTTC.